The clone carrying this T cell receptor (beta chain) was counted between two and nine times. The germline CDR1 and CDR2 sequences are SQVTM and ANQGSEA. The V end was cut by 6 bases, the J end by 8 bases, with 10 bases between. CDR3 size: 10 residues. TCRdb re-called the 5' RACE reads through MiXCR, storing one row per CDR3 protein. This sample has tens of thousands of distinct CDR3 sequences, with around 14% found just once. The data belong to a study of early T cells in non-severe SARS-CoV-2 infection. The sample taken for sequencing was whole blood. The J gene is TRBJ1-1, the V gene TRBV29-1; maybe TRBD1 (6 bases). The clonotype was recovered from an adult who was a healthcare worker with PCR-confirmed SARS-CoV-2 infection or an uninfected control (not recorded which). In DNA, the CDR3 is TGCAGCGTCTTGGACAGCGAAGCTTTCTTT. This codes for CSVLDSEAFF.